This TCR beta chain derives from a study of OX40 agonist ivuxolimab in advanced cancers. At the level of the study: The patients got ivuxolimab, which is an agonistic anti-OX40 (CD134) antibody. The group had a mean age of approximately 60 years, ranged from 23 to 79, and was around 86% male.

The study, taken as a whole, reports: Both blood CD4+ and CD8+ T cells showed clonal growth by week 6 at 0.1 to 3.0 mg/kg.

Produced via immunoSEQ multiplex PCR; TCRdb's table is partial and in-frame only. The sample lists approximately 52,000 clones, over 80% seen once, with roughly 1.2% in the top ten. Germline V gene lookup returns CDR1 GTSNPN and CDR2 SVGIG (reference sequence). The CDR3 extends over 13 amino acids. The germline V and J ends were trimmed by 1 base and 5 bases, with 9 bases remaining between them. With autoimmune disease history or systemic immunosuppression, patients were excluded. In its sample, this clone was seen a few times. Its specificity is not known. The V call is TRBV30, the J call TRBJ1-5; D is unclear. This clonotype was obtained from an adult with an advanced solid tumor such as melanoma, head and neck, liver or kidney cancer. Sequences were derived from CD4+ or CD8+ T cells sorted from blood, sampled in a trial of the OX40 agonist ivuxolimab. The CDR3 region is CAWSEGDYQPQHF. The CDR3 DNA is TGTGCCTGGAGTGAGGGAGACTATCAGCCCCAGCATTTT.